This T cell receptor beta chain appears in the sequencing data of a study of blood T cell repertoires in COVID-19. Looked up from germline, CDR1 is MNHNY and CDR2 is SVGAGI (reference sequence). V dropped 5 bases and J dropped 14 bases, with 13 bases sitting between them. The CDR3 runs to 12 residues. TCRdb's table, derived via immunoSEQ multiplex PCR, lists solely in-frame clones and lacks some. The table lists some 60,000 clones, 85% of them singletons. The genes are TRBV6-6 and TRBJ1-6, with no clear D. What was sequenced was peripheral blood. The receptor comes from a human donor in a cohort sampled during active COVID-19. In DNA, the CDR3 is TGTGCCAGCAGTCCGAGGGATCAGGCCCTCCACTTT. Translating gives CASSPRDQALHF.